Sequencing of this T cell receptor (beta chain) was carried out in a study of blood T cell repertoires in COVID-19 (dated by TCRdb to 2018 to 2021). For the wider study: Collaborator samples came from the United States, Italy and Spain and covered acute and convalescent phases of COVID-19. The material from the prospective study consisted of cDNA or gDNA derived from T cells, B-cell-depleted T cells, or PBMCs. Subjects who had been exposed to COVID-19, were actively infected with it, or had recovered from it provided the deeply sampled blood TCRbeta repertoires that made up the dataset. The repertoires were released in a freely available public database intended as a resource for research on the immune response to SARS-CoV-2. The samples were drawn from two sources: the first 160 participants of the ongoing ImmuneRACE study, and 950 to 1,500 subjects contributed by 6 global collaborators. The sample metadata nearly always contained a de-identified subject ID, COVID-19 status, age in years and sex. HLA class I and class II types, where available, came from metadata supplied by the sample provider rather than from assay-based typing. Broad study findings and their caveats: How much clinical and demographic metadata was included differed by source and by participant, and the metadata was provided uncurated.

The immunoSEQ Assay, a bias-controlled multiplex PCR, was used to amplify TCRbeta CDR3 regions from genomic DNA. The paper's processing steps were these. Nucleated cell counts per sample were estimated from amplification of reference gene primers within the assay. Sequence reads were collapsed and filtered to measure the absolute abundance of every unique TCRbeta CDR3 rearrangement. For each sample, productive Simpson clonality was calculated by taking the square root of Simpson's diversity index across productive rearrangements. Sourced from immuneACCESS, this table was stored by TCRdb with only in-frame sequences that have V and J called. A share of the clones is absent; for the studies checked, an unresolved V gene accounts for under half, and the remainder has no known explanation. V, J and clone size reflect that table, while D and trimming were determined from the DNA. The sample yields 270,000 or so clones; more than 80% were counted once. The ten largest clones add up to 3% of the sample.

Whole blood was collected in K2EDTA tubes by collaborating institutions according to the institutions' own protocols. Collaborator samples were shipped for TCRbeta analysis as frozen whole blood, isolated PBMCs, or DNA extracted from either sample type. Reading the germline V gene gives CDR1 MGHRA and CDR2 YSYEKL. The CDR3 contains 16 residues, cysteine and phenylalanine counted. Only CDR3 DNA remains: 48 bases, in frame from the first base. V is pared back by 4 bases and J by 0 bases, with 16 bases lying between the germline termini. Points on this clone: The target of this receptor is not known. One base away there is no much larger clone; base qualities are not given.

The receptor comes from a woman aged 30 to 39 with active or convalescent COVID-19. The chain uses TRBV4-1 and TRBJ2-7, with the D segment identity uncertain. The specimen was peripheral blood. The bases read TGCGCCAGCAGCCCAGAGGTCTGGAGTAGCTCCTACGAGCAGTACTTC. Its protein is CASSPEVWSSSYEQYF.